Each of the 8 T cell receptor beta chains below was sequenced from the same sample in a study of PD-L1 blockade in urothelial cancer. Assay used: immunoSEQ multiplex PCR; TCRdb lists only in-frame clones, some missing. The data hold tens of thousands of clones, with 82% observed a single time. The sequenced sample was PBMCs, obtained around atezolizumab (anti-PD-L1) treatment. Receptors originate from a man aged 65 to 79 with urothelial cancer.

The CDR3 protein is CASSPGTVNSPLHF. The CDR3 nucleotides are TGTGCCAGCAGCCCCGGGACAGTTAATTCACCCCTCCACTTT. The V and J genes are TRBV9 and TRBJ1-6; TRBD1 aligns across 7 bases. Germline V CDR1 and CDR2: SGDLS, YYNGEE. This CDR3 comprises 14 residues. V dropped 4 bases and J dropped 6; count of bases not matched to a gene: 4.

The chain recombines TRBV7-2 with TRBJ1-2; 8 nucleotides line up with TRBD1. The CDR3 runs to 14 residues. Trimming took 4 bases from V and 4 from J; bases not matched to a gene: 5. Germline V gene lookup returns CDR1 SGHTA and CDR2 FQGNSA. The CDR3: CASSSDRGPYGYTF. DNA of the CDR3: TGTGCCAGCAGCTCCGACAGGGGACCCTATGGCTACACCTTC.

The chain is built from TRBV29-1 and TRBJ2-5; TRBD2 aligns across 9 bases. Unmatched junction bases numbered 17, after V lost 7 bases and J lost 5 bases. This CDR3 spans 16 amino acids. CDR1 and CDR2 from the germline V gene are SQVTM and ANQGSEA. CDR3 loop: CSAGDVSRGGGETQYF. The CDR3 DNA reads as TGCAGCGCAGGGGATGTTTCGCGGGGGGGCGGGGAGACCCAGTACTTC.

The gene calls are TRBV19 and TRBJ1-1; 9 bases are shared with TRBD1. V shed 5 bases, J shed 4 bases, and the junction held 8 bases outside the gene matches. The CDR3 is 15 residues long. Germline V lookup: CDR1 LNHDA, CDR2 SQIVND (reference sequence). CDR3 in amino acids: CASSPRTGVGTEAFF. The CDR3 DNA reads TGTGCCAGTAGTCCCCGGACAGGGGTAGGCACTGAAGCTTTCTTT.

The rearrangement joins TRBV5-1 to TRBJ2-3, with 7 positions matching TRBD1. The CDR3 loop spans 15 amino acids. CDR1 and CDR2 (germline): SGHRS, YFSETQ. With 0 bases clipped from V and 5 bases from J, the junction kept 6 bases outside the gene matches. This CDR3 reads CASSLGGGMGDTQYF. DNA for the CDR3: TGCGCCAGCAGCTTGGGAGGGGGCATGGGAGATACGCAGTATTTT.

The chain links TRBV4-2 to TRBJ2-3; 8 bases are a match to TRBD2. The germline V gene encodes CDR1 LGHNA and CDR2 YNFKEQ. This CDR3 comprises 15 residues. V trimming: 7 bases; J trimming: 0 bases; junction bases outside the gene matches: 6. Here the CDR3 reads CASTSTSDSTDTQYF. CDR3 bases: TGTGCCAGCACATCGACTAGCGACAGCACAGATACGCAGTATTTT.

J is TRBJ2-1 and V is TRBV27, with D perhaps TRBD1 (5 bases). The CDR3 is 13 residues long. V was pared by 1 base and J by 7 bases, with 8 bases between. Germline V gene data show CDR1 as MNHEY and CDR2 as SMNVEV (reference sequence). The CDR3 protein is CASSLLQANEQFF. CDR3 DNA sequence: TGTGCCAGCAGTTTATTACAGGCTAATGAGCAGTTCTTC.

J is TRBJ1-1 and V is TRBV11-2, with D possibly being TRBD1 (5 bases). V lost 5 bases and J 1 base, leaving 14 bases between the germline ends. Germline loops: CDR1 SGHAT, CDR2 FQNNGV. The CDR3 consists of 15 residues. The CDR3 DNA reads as TGTGCCAGCAGCCAGGGCGGGGCGCGGAACACTGAAGCTTTCTTT. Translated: CASSQGGARNTEAFF.